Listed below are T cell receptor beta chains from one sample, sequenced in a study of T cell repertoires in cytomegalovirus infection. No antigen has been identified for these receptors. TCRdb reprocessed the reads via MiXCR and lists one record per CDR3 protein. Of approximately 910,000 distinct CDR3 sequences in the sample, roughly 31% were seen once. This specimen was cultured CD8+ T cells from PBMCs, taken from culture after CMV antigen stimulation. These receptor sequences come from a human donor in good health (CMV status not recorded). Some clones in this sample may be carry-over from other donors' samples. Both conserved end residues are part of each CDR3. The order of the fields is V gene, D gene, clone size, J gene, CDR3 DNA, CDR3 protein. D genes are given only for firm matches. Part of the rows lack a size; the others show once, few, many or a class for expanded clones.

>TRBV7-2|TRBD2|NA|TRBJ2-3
TGTGTCAGCAGCGCCTTTCCGGGGGGAGTTGCAGATACGCAGTATTTT
CVSSAFPGGVADTQYF
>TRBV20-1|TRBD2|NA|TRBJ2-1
TGCAGTGCTGTTAGCGGGGGGAAGAGCTCCTACAATGAGCAGTTCTTC
CSAVSGGKSSYNEQFF
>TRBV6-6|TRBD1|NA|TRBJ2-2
TGTGCCAGCAGTTACACCTGGGACAGGGGAGAGGCCGGGGAGCTGTTTTTT
CASSYTWDRGEAGELFF
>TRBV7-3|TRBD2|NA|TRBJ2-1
TGTGCCAGCAGCTCCTCAGCGGGGGGGCCCAATGAGCAGTTCTTC
CASSSSAGGPNEQFF
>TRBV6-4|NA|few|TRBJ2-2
TGTGCCAGCAGTGACTCGTTACGACAGTACACCGGGGAGCTGTTTTTT
CASSDSLRQYTGELFF
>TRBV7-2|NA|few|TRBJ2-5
TGTGCCAGCAGCTTCTCCTCCGGGATGCCGACCCGGGAGACCCAGTACTTC
CASSFSSGMPTRETQYF
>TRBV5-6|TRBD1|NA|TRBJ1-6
TGTGCCAGCAGTTATTTCCTCCGGGACAGGGCTAATTCACCCCTCCACTTT
CASSYFLRDRANSPLHF
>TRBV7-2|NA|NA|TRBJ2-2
TGTGCCAGCAGCTTAGTGAGGGGATTGGGGCAGGGGCTTACCGGGGAGCTGTTTTTT
CASSLVRGLGQGLTGELFF
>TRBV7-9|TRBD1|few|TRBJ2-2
TGTGCCAGCGGCGGCCGGGACAGTAATGTTGCGAACACCGGGGAGCTGTTTTTT
CASGGRDSNVANTGELFF
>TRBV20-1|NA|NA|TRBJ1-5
TGCAGTGCTAGAGGCATTTTCGACCATCAGCCCCAGCATTTT
CSARGIFDHQPQHF
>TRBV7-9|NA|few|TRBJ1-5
TGTGCCAGCAGCGCCGGACAGTCAGGGCCCCAGCATTTT
CASSAGQSGPQHF
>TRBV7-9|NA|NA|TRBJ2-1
TGTGCCAGCACGGGCTCGGGCCGCTCCTACAATGAGCAGTTCTTC
CASTGSGRSYNEQFF
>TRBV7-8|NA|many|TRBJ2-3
TGTGCCAGCAGCTTAGAGCCCTCAGCGGCGGATACGCAGTATTTT
CASSLEPSAADTQYF
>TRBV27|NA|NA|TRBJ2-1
TGTGCCAGCAACACCGGGATAAAGGATGAGCAGTTCTTC
CASNTGIKDEQFF
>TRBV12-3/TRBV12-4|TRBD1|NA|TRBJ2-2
TGTGCCAGCAGCCTATCGACAGGGGGAACCGGGGAGCTGTTTTTT
CASSLSTGGTGELFF
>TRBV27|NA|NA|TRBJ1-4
TGTGCCAGCAGTTTATCGGCCCTAGGTTCCACCCTAAAACTGTTTTTT
CASSLSALGSTLKLFF
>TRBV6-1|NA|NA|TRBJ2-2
TGTGCCAGCAGTGAATTCGGGGGGCGAACCGGGGAGCTGTTTTTT
CASSEFGGRTGELFF
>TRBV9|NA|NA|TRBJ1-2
TGTGCCAGCAGCACCCAGACAGATAGTCATGGCTACACCTTC
CASSTQTDSHGYTF
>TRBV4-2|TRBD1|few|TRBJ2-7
TGTGCCAGCAGCCACTGGGACAGAGCCTACGAGCAGTACTTC
CASSHWDRAYEQYF
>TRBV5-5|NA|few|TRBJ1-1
TGTGCCAGCAGCTTGGATCCGGCACCTGAAGCTTTCTTT
CASSLDPAPEAFF
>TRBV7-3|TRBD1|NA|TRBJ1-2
TGTGCCAGCTGGACAGGGAATCTTGGCTACACCTTC
CASWTGNLGYTF
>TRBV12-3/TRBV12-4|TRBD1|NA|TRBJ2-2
TGTGCCAGCAGGGCGACAGGGGGCAACACCGGGGAGCTGTTTTTT
CASRATGGNTGELFF
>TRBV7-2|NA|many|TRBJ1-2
TGTGCCAGCAGCTCAAACAGGGAGCGGGACTATGGCTACACCTTC
CASSSNRERDYGYTF
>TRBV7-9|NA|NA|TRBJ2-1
TGTGCCAGCAGCCCCGGGCCCCGGTGGAATGAGCAGTTCTTC
CASSPGPRWNEQFF
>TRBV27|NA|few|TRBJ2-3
TGTGCCAGCAGTATAAGGATGGGGCCCGATACGCAGTATTTT
CASSIRMGPDTQYF
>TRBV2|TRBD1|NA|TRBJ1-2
TGTGCCAGCAGTAAAACGGACAGGGCTGACTCCTTCTATGGCTACACCTTC
CASSKTDRADSFYGYTF
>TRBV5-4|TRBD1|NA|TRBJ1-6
TGTGCCAGCAGCCGCGGGACAGGATCCAGTTCCTATAATTCACCCCTCCACTTT
CASSRGTGSSSYNSPLHF
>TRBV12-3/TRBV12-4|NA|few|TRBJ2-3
TGTGCCAGCAGTTTAAGAAGCGGCTCTAGCACAGATACGCAGTATTTT
CASSLRSGSSTDTQYF
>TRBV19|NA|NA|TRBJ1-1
TGTGCCTCGGGATATAAAGCTTTCTTT
CASGYKAFF
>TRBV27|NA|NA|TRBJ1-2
TGTGCCAGCAGTTTATCGTACGGGGAGGAAAACTATGGCTACACCTTC
CASSLSYGEENYGYTF
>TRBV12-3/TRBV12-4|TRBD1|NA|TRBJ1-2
TGTGCCACAACAGGGGTCCGAGGCTACACCTTC
CATTGVRGYTF
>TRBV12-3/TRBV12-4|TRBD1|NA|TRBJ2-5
TGTGCCAGCAGTTTATCCGGGACAGGGTCGGAGACCCAGTACTTC
CASSLSGTGSETQYF
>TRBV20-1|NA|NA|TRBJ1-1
TGCAGTGCTGAGCCCAGGAACACTGAAGCTTTCTTT
CSAEPRNTEAFF
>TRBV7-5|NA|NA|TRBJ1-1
NA
CISVSEQTQDRENTEAFF
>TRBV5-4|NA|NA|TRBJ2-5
TGTGCCAGCAGCTTGGGTCCTACTTACCAAGAGACCCAGTACTTC
CASSLGPTYQETQYF
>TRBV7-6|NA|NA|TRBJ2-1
TGTGCCAGCAGCCCGCCGCGGCCTACCTACAATGAGCAGTTCTTC
CASSPPRPTYNEQFF
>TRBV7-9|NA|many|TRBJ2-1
TGTGCCAGCAGCTCCGGGCCTCCCCGATACAATGAGCAGTTCTTC
CASSSGPPRYNEQFF
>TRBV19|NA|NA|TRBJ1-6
TGTGCCAGTAGTATAGAATGGGACACAGCGTCCCACTTT
CASSIEWDTASHF
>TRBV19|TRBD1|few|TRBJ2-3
TGTGCCAGTAGGACAGGGGGCTATGTAGATACGCAGTATTTT
CASRTGGYVDTQYF
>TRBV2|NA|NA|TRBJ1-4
TGTGCCAGCAGTGAAGCGGGGTCGGGCGGGACTAATGAAAAACTGTTTTTT
CASSEAGSGGTNEKLFF
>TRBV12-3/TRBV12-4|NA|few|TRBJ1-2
TGTGCCAGCACCGTCGGGGGGGCCTTTGGCTACACCTTC
CASTVGGAFGYTF
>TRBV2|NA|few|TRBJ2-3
TGTGCCAGCAGAGACCAATCGTGGTATGCAGATACGCAGTATTTT
CASRDQSWYADTQYF
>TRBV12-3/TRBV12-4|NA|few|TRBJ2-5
TGTGCCAGCATGGCCGCGGGACGTCAAGAGACCCAGTACTTC
CASMAAGRQETQYF